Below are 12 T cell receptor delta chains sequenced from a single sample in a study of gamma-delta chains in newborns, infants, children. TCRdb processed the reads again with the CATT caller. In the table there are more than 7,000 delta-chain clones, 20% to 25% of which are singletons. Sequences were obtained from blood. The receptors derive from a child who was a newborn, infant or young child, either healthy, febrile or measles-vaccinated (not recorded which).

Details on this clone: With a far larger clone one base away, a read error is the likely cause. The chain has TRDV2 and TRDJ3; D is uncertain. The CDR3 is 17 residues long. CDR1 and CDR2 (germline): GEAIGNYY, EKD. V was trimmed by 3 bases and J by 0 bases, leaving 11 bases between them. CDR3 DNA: TGTGCCTGTGACGCACGCTGGAGCTCCTGGGACACCCGACAGATGTTTTTC. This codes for CACDARWSSWDTRQMFF.

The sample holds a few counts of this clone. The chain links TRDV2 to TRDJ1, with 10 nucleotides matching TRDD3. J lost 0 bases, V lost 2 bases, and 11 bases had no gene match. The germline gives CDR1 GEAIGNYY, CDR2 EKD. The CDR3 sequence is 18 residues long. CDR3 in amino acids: CACDRVTGGSKHTDKLIF. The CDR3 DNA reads TGTGCCTGTGACAGGGTTACTGGGGGATCCAAACACACCGATAAACTCATCTTT.

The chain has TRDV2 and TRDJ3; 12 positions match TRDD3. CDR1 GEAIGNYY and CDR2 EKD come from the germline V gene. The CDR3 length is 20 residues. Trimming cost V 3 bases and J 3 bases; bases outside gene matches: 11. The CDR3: CACDLLGDTRPYWDTRQMFF. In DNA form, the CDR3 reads TGTGCCTGTGACCTACTGGGGGATACCCGTCCATACTGGGACACCCGACAGATGTTTTTC.

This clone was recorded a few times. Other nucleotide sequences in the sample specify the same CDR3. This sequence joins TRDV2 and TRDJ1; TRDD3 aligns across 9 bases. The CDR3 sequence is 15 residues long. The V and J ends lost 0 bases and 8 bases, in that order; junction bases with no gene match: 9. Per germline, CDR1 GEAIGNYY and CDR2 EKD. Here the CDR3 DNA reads TGTGCCTGTGACACCGTCGGGGATACGCTGGGGAAACTCATCTTT. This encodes CACDTVGDTLGKLIF.

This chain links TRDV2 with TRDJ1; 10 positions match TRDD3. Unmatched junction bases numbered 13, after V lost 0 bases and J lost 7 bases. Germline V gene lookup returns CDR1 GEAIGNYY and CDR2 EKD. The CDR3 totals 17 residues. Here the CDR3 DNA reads TGTGCCTGTGACACCAGAGGAGGCTGGGGGATAGACGCTAAACTCATCTTT. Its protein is CACDTRGGWGIDAKLIF.

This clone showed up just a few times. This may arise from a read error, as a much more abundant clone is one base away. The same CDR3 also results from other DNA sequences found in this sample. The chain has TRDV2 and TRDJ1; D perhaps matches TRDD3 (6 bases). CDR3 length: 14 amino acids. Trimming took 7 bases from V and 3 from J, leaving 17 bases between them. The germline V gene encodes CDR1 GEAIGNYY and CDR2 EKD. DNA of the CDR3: TGTGCCTGCGACTCTATACTGGGAGCCGATAAACTCATCTTT. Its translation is CACDSILGADKLIF.

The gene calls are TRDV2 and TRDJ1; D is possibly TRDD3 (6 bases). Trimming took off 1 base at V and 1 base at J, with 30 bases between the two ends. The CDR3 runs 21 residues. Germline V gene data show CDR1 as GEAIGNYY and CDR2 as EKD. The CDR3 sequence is CACDTLPSLDWEGGITDKLIF. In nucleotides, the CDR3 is TGTGCCTGTGACACTCTCCCCTCCCTCGACTGGGAGGGAGGGATCACCGATAAACTCATCTTT.

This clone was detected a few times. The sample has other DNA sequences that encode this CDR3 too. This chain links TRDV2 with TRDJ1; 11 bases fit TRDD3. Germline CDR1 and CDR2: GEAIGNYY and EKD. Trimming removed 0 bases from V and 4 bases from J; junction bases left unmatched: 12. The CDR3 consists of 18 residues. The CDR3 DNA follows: TGTGCCTGTGACACCATTGGTACGCTGGGGGATACTGGCGATAAACTCATCTTT. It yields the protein CACDTIGTLGDTGDKLIF.

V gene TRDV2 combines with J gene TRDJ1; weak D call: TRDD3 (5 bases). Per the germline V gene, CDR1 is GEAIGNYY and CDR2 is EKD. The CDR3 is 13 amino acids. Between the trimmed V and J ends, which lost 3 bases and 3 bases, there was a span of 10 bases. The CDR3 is CACDPLGSDKLIF. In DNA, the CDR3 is TGTGCCTGTGACCCCTTGGGATCCGATAAACTCATCTTT.

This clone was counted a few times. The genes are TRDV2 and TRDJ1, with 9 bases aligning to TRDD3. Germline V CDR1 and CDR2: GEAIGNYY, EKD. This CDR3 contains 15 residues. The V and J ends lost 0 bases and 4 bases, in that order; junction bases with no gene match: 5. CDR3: CACDTLGDRGDKLIF. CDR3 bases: TGTGCCTGTGACACCTTGGGGGATAGAGGCGATAAACTCATCTTT.

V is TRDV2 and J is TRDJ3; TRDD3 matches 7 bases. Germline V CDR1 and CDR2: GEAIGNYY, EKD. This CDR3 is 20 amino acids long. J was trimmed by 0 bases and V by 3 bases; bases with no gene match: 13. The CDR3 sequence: CACDPGGLGSLSWDTRQMFF. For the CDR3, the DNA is TGTGCCTGTGACCCCGGTGGACTGGGGTCACTCTCCTGGGACACCCGACAGATGTTTTTC.

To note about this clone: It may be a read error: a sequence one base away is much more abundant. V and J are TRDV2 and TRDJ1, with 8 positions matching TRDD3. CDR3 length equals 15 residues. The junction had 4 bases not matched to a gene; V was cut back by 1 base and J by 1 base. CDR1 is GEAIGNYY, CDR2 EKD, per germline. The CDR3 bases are TGTGCCTGTGACACACTGGGGGTCCGCACCGATAAACTCATCTTT. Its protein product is CACDTLGVRTDKLIF.